These 7 T cell receptor beta chains were all obtained from the same sample, sequenced in a study of human T cells and chemical hapten exposure. TCRdb re-called the RACE reads with MiXCR, one entry per CDR3 protein. In the table there are tens of thousands of distinct CDR3 sequences, around 30% of which are singletons. Time point here: patch test 1, 2 weeks after DPC sensitization. Treatment noted: therapeutic diphenylcyclopropenone sensitization with weekly scalp DPC. Sample: whole blood, taken in connection with sensitization to the hapten diphenylcyclopropenone (DPC). The receptor source for this set is a man in his forties with alopecia areata. Some clones in this sample may be carry-over from other donors' samples.

The chain is built from TRBV20-1 and TRBJ2-2; D not certain. Germline V gene data show CDR1 as DFQATT and CDR2 as SNEGSKA (reference sequence). V was clipped by 3 bases and J by 1 base, with 9 bases between them. The CDR3 runs 14 residues. For the CDR3, the DNA is TGCAGTGCTAGTTTCGATCAGAACACCGGGGAGCTGTTTTTT. This codes for CSASFDQNTGELFF.

The chain couples TRBV7-9 to TRBJ2-5; 9 bases map to TRBD1. V was pared by 8 bases and J by 5 bases, with 9 bases of the junction left unmatched. CDR3 length: 14 residues. The germline CDR1 and CDR2 sequences are SEHNR and FQNEAQ (reference sequence). The CDR3 DNA reads TGTGCCAGCTCAGGGACAGGGACGGGGGAGACCCAGTACTTC. The encoded protein is CASSGTGTGETQYF.

The gene calls are TRBV7-6 and TRBJ2-5, with 7 bases lining up with TRBD2. The CDR3 runs 14 residues. Trimming removed 4 bases from V and 5 bases from J; junction bases left unmatched: 7. Germline V gives CDR1 SGHVS, CDR2 FNYEAQ. The CDR3 sequence is CASSWGGGHETQYF. The CDR3 coding sequence is TGTGCCAGCAGCTGGGGCGGGGGTCACGAGACCCAGTACTTC.

On this clonotype itself: The germline gene is not matched at one end of the junction; a read error may be the cause. This chain connects TRBV15 to TRBJ1-1; D is possibly TRBD1 (6 bases). From germline, CDR1 is LNHNV and CDR2 YYDKDF (reference sequence). CDR3 size: 15 residues. Here the CDR3 DNA reads TGTGCCACCAGCAACCCGGCAGGGGAGGTCACTGAAACTTTCTTT. Amino acid sequence: CATSNPAGEVTETFF. The full variable domain, rest sourced from reference TRBV15 and TRBJ1-1, is DAMVIQNPRYQVTQFGKPVTLSCSQTLNHNVMYWYQQKSSQAPKLLFHYYDKDFNNEADTPDNFQSRRPNTSFCFLDIRSPGLGDTAMYLCATSNPAGEVTETFFGQGTRLTVV.

There are many counts of this clonotype. The rearrangement links TRBV20-1 to TRBJ1-4, with 7 bases fitting TRBD1. CDR3 length: 17 amino acids. CDR1 and CDR2 (germline): DFQATT, SNEGSKA (reference sequence). The junction had 16 bases not matched to a gene; V was cut back by 3 bases and J by 6 bases. The CDR3 DNA is TGCAGTGCTAGGGGGTTTAGGAGACAGGGTTTGGATGAAAAACTGTTTTTT. This sequence encodes CSARGFRRQGLDEKLFF.

This clonotype was recorded a few times. This sequence joins TRBV7-9 and TRBJ2-3; D not resolved. Trimming took 5 bases from V and 1 from J, leaving 7 bases between them. Germline assignment: CDR1 SEHNR and CDR2 FQNEAQ (reference sequence). The CDR3 sequence is 13 residues long. The CDR3 nucleotides read TGTGCCAGCAGCGGTCTGGGCACAGATACGCAGTATTTT. This codes for CASSGLGTDTQYF.

This clonotype was detected only a few times. The rearrangement uses TRBV6-5 and TRBJ1-4; D unresolved. This CDR3 has 14 residues. Germline lookup yields CDR1 MNHEY and CDR2 SVGAGI. Trimming stripped 5 bases from V and 2 bases from J, with 9 bases between. CDR3 nucleotides: TGTGCCAGCAGTCCGTCTGTGACTAATGAAAAACTGTTTTTT. Its translation: CASSPSVTNEKLFF.